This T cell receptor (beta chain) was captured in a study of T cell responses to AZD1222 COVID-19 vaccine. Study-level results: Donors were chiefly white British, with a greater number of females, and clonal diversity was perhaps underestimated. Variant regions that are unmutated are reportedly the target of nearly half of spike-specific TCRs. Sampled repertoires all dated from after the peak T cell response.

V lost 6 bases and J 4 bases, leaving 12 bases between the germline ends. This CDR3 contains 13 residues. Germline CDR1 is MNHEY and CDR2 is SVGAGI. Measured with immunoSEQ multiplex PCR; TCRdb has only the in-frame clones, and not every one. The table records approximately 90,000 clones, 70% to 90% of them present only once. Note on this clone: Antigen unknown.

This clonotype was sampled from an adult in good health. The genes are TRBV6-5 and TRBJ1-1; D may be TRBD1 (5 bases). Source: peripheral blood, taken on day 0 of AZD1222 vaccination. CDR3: CASSDPGPTEAFF. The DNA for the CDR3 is TGTGCCAGCAGCGACCCGGGGCCCACTGAAGCTTTCTTT.